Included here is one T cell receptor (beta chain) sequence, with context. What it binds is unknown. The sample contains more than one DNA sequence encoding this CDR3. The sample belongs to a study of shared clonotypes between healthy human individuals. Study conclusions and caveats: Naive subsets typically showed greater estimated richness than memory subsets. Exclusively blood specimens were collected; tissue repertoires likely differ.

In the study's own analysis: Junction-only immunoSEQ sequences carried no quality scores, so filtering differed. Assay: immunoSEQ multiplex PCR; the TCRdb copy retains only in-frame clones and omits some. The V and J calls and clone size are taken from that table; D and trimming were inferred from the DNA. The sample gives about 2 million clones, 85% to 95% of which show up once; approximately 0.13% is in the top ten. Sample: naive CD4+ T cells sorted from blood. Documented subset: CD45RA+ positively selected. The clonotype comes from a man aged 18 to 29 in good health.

The CDR3 nucleotides are TGTGCCAGCAGCGTAGTGGGGAGCTCCTACGAGCAGTACTTC. Its protein product is CASSVVGSSYEQYF. The rearrangement uses TRBV9 and TRBJ2-7; tentatively, D is TRBD2 (5 bases). Germline CDR1 reads SGDLS; CDR2 reads YYNGEE. The CDR3 extends over 14 amino acids. Trimming cost V 0 bases and J 0 bases, with 7 bases left between them.